What follows are 30 T cell receptor beta chains derived from one specimen sequenced in a study of T cell responses to AZD1222 COVID-19 vaccine. Sequencing used immunoSEQ multiplex PCR; TCRdb keeps in-frame clones, though not all of them. This table has around 150,000 clones, 94% appearing once. The material was peripheral blood, obtained on day 0 of AZD1222 vaccination. The receptors derive from an adult in good health.

The chain is built from TRBV29-1 and TRBJ2-1; the D gene is possibly TRBD1 (6 bases). Germline CDR1 SQVTM, CDR2 ANQGSEA. The CDR3 is 14 amino acids. Between the trimmed V and J ends, which lost 6 bases and 8 bases, there was a span of 20 bases. The CDR3 loop is CSVAGTTGQDEQFF. CDR3 coding DNA: TGCAGCGTAGCCGGGACAACGGGCCAAGATGAGCAGTTCTTC.

This chain joins TRBV6-2 or TRBV6-3 and TRBJ2-7; D remains unclear. The V end lost 8 bases, the J end lost 6 bases, and 17 bases lay between the germline ends. Germline V gene lookup returns CDR1 MNHEY and CDR2 SVGEGT. This CDR3 region has 13 residues. CDR3 sequence reads: CASGPVVSREQYV. In DNA, the CDR3 is TGTGCCAGCGGCCCCGTCGTTTCTCGCGAGCAGTACGTC.

V gene TRBV28 combines with J gene TRBJ2-7; TRBD2 is a possible D gene (7 bases). V was cut by 10 bases and J by 4 bases, with 20 bases left in between. From germline, CDR1 is MDHEN and CDR2 SYDVKM. CDR3 length equals 14 residues. CDR3 sequence reads: CATIGGGGLYEQYV. The CDR3 coding sequence is TGTGCCACAATAGGAGGGGGGGGATTATACGAGCAGTACGTC.

This sequence joins TRBV19 and TRBJ1-2, with TRBD1 as a possible D gene (6 bases). V was trimmed by 1 base and J by 7 bases, leaving 16 bases between them. CDR3 size: 15 residues. CDR1 LNHDA and CDR2 SQIVND come from the germline V gene (reference sequence). Here the CDR3 DNA reads TGTGCCAGTAGTATAGGTTCCCGGGGGGCTGGTGGCTACACCTTC. It is translated as CASSIGSRGAGGYTF.

The V call is TRBV7-9, the J call TRBJ2-7; tentative D call: TRBD2 (6 bases). In germline, CDR1 is SEHNR, CDR2 FQNEAQ (reference sequence). This CDR3 comprises 12 residues. Trimming took 2 bases from V and 12 from J, leaving 14 bases between them. The CDR3 reads CASSLLGLPLYV. The CDR3 DNA sequence: TGTGCCAGCAGCTTACTGGGACTTCCTTTGTACGTC.

Worth noting for this clone: Other DNA sequences in this specimen translate into the identical CDR3. The chain couples TRBV6-5 to TRBJ2-1; 9 positions match TRBD2. Germline V gene lookup returns CDR1 MNHEY and CDR2 SVGAGI. This CDR3 comprises 15 residues. With 4 bases clipped from V and 0 bases from J, the junction kept 1 base outside the gene matches. CDR3 sequence: CASSLTSGSYNEQFF. The CDR3, as DNA: TGTGCCAGCAGTTTGACTAGCGGCTCCTACAATGAGCAGTTCTTC.

This clone appeared once. The chain joins TRBV6-5 to TRBJ2-7; D remains ambiguous. Trimming cost V 11 bases and J 6 bases, with 23 bases left between them. The CDR3 length is 14 residues. Germline CDR1 and CDR2: MNHEY and SVGAGI. The CDR3 region has the DNA TGTGCCGCAGGCGCCGAGGCGCGCTATCGCGAGCAGTACGTC. It encodes CAAGAEARYREQYV.

This clone was counted only a few times. This chain connects TRBV5-1 to TRBJ2-6; tentative D call: TRBD2 (5 bases). Germline CDR1 SGHRS, CDR2 YFSETQ. Between the trimmed V and J ends, which lost 4 bases and 0 bases, there was a span of 11 bases. The CDR3 consists of 16 residues. The CDR3: CASSPLGISGANVLTF. The CDR3 DNA follows: TGCGCCAGCAGCCCACTAGGGATCTCTGGGGCCAACGTCCTGACTTTC.

This chain connects TRBV4-1 to TRBJ1-2, with TRBD1 matching over 9 bases. Germline values: CDR1 MGHRA, CDR2 YSYEKL. The CDR3 has 18 amino acids. After removal of 3 bases from V and 0 bases from J, the junction contained 11 bases not matched to a gene. CDR3 amino acids: CASSHLLGQGKSNYGYTF. DNA of the CDR3: TGCGCCAGCAGCCACCTCTTGGGACAGGGAAAATCTAACTATGGCTACACCTTC.

The chain uses TRBV7-8 and TRBJ1-5, with TRBD1 identical over 8 bases. This CDR3 is built from 15 residues. J gave up 3 bases and V 5 bases, and 6 bases lay outside the gene matches. The germline V gene has CDR1 SGHVS and CDR2 FQNEAQ. The CDR3 region is CASSPRDRTNQPQHF. The CDR3 DNA follows: TGTGCCAGCAGCCCCCGGGACAGGACCAATCAGCCCCAGCATTTT.

The chain combines TRBV28 with TRBJ1-5; the D gene is possibly TRBD1 (6 bases). Per the germline V gene, CDR1 is MDHEN and CDR2 is SYDVKM. The V and J ends lost 7 bases and 10 bases respectively, with 23 bases between them. This CDR3 comprises 15 residues. CDR3 sequence: CASNRPRGEMNPQHF. CDR3 nucleotide sequence: TGTGCCAGCAACCGCCCGAGGGGGGAGATGAATCCCCAGCATTTT.

The V and J genes are TRBV7-9 and TRBJ1-2; D gene uncertain. V was shortened by 5 bases and J by 7 bases, with 14 bases between the two germline ends. The CDR3 runs 13 residues. From germline, CDR1 is SEHNR and CDR2 FQNEAQ (reference sequence). The CDR3 nucleotides read TGTGCCAGCAGCCGAGAGGGTAGAGGTGGCTACACCTTC. Protein: CASSREGRGGYTF.

J is TRBJ2-7 and V is TRBV2, with D tentatively TRBD2 (5 bases). V lost 0 bases and J lost 4, with 10 bases in between. From germline, CDR1 is SNHLY and CDR2 FYNNEI. This CDR3 has 14 amino acids. The CDR3 sequence: CASSEARTYYEQYV. The CDR3 bases are TGTGCCAGCAGTGAAGCCAGGACTTATTACGAGCAGTACGTC.

V and J are TRBV6-4 and TRBJ1-6, with D hard to call. The CDR3 sequence is 14 residues long. The V gene's germline CDR1 is MRHNA and CDR2 SNTAGT. The V and J ends lost 3 bases and 9 bases respectively, with 12 bases between them. The CDR3 sequence is CASSEWLDGSPLHF. CDR3 coding DNA: TGTGCCAGCAGTGAATGGTTGGACGGTTCACCCCTCCACTTT.

This chain joins TRBV5-4 and TRBJ1-4; D gene ambiguous. From germline, CDR1 is SGHNT and CDR2 YYREEE (reference sequence). V was shortened by 2 bases and J by 5 bases, with 7 bases between the two germline ends. The CDR3 totals 13 residues. The CDR3 DNA reads TGTGCCAGCAGCTTTCGAGGAAATGAAAAACTGTTTTTT. Encoded protein: CASSFRGNEKLFF.

The rearrangement uses TRBV28 and TRBJ1-2; D is perhaps TRBD1 (5 bases). The length of the CDR3 is 13 residues. Trimming stripped 7 bases from V and 5 bases from J, with 14 bases between. Germline-derived CDR1 and CDR2 are MDHEN and SYDVKM. For the CDR3, the DNA is TGTGCCAGCACTACCGGGGCAGGGTATGGCTACACCTTC. Its protein product is CASTTGAGYGYTF.

The chain combines TRBV6-5 with TRBJ1-2; the D gene is possibly TRBD1 (6 bases). This CDR3 has 14 amino acids. V gave up 7 bases and J gave up 8 bases, with 20 bases separating them. The germline V gene has CDR1 MNHEY and CDR2 SVGAGI. For the CDR3, the DNA is TGTGCCAGCATGTATCGGGGGGCGCTGGACGGCTACACCTTC. This translates into CASMYRGALDGYTF.

The rearrangement uses TRBV7-2 and TRBJ1-5; the match to TRBD1 covers 8 bases. The V segment lost 3 bases and the J segment 0 bases; nucleotides outside the gene matches: 7. The CDR3 consists of 17 residues. CDR1 is SGHTA and CDR2 is FQGNSA in the germline V gene. The CDR3: CASSFRDRSYSNQPQHF. The CDR3 DNA reads TGTGCCAGCAGCTTCCGGGACAGGAGCTATAGCAATCAGCCCCAGCATTTT. Full variable domain (rest looked up from reference TRBV7-2 and TRBJ1-5): GAGVSQSPSNKVTEKGKDVELRCDPISGHTALYWYRQSLGQGLEFLIYFQGNSAPDKSGLPSDRFSAERTGGSVSTLTIQRTQQEDSAVYLCASSFRDRSYSNQPQHFGDGTRLSIL.

The chain has TRBV6-1 and TRBJ2-5; D call uncertain. Germline V gene data show CDR1 as MNHNS and CDR2 as SASEGT. With 1 base removed from V and 4 bases from J, the gap between germline ends came to 10 bases. The CDR3 has 14 amino acids. CDR3 amino acids: CASSEVRGPETQYF. The CDR3 nucleotides read TGTGCCAGCAGTGAAGTCAGAGGCCCAGAGACCCAGTACTTC.

This clone occurred once. The J gene is TRBJ2-5, the V gene TRBV27; 10 bases are a match to TRBD2. This CDR3 has 15 residues. CDR1 and CDR2 from the germline V gene are MNHEY and SMNVEV (reference sequence). Trimming at V came to 2 bases and at J to 2 bases, leaving 2 bases not matched to a gene. CDR3 sequence (DNA): TGTGCCAGCAGTTTAACGACTAGCGGGCAAGAGACCCAGTACTTC. This codes for CASSLTTSGQETQYF.

This chain links TRBV4-3 with TRBJ2-1; 12 bases match TRBD2. Losses at the gene ends were 1 base for V and 4 bases for J; bases not matched to a gene: 5. The CDR3 consists of 17 residues. Germline V CDR1 and CDR2: LGHNA, YSLEER. CDR3 sequence reads: CASSQVVTSGRYNEQFF. The CDR3 region has the DNA TGCGCCAGCAGCCAAGTTGTAACTAGCGGGAGGTACAATGAGCAGTTCTTC.

V is TRBV28 and J is TRBJ1-4; maybe TRBD1 (6 bases). The CDR3 length is 15 residues. Trimming took off 5 bases at V and 4 bases at J, with 14 bases between the two ends. CDR1 MDHEN and CDR2 SYDVKM come from the germline V gene. The CDR3 sequence is CASSDSRGYNEKLFF. Here the CDR3 DNA reads TGTGCCAGCAGTGACTCAAGGGGGTATAATGAAAAACTGTTTTTT.

The chain is built from TRBV7-8 and TRBJ1-1; D possibly corresponds to TRBD1 (6 bases). This CDR3 spans 16 amino acids. V dropped 2 bases and J dropped 2 bases, with 15 bases sitting between them. Germline loops: CDR1 SGHVS, CDR2 FQNEAQ. CDR3 nucleotide sequence: TGTGCCAGCAGCTTACTCCTACAGGGAACTAACACTGAAGCTTTCTTT. Translation: CASSLLLQGTNTEAFF.

The J gene is TRBJ2-7, the V gene TRBV10-2, with TRBD2 matching 12 bases. Per germline, CDR1 WSHSY and CDR2 SAAADI. The CDR3 is 14 amino acids. Losses at the gene ends were 9 bases for V and 5 bases for J; bases not matched to a gene: 8. The DNA of the CDR3 is TGCGCCAGTCAGCCTAGCGGGGGGGCCGACGAGCAGTACGTC. Residues: CASQPSGGADEQYV.

This clone was seen a single time. The chain couples TRBV5-4 to TRBJ2-5; 7 nucleotides match TRBD1. In germline, CDR1 is SGHNT, CDR2 YYREEE (reference sequence). V was clipped by 2 bases and J by 4 bases; unmatched bases: 5. The CDR3 is made up of 14 amino acids. The CDR3 bases are TGTGCCAGCAGCTTTTCGACAGGGCGAGAGACCCAGTACTTC. It yields the protein CASSFSTGRETQYF.

The chain has TRBV6-5 and TRBJ1-2, with 8 positions matching TRBD1. The ends lost 5 bases at V and 4 bases at J; junction bases unmatched: 6. Per germline, CDR1 MNHEY and CDR2 SVGAGI. The CDR3 is 14 amino acids. DNA of the CDR3: TGTGCCAGCAGTCAGGGACAGGAACTCTATGGCTACACCTTC. Protein: CASSQGQELYGYTF.

V gene TRBV19 combines with J gene TRBJ1-1; no reliable D call. V dropped 4 bases and J dropped 6 bases, with 18 bases sitting between them. The CDR3 spans 15 residues. Germline CDR1 and CDR2: LNHDA and SQIVND (reference sequence). CDR3 DNA: TGTGCCAGTAGTAATGAGTGGTTCGCTGGCGCTGAAGCTTTCTTT. This encodes CASSNEWFAGAEAFF. Together with reference TRBV19 and TRBJ1-1, the CDR3 gives the full variable domain: DGGITQSPKYLFRKEGQNVTLSCEQNLNHDAMYWYRQDPGQGLRLIYYSQIVNDFQKGDIAEGYSVSREKKESFPLTVTSAQKNPTAFYLCASSNEWFAGAEAFFGQGTRLTVV.

The CDR3 DNA reads TGTGCCATCAGTGAGTCTGGCCCCCGGGGAGGCTACACCTTC. Translated, it gives CAISESGPRGGYTF. V gene TRBV10-3 combines with J gene TRBJ1-2, with unresolved D. The V gene's germline CDR1 is ENHRY and CDR2 SYGVKD. The CDR3 covers 14 residues. Trimming removed 0 bases from V and 8 bases from J, with 13 bases in between.

The V gene is TRBV5-5, the J gene TRBJ1-2; TRBD1 might be the D (5 bases). V gave up 2 bases and J gave up 7 bases, with 15 bases separating them. Looked up from germline, CDR1 is SGHKS and CDR2 is YYEKEE (reference sequence). The CDR3 length is 14 residues. This CDR3 reads CASSFTGAVPGYTF. CDR3 DNA: TGTGCCAGCAGCTTTACAGGAGCGGTACCTGGCTACACCTTC.

This rearrangement joins TRBV11-2 to TRBJ2-5; D may be TRBD1 (5 bases). CDR3 length equals 15 residues. The V gene's germline CDR1 is SGHAT and CDR2 FQNNGV. Deletions cut 1 base from V and 5 bases from J, with 14 bases between. The CDR3 is CASSLGQGSYETQYF. The CDR3 DNA follows: TGTGCCAGCAGCTTAGGGCAGGGATCATACGAGACCCAGTACTTC.